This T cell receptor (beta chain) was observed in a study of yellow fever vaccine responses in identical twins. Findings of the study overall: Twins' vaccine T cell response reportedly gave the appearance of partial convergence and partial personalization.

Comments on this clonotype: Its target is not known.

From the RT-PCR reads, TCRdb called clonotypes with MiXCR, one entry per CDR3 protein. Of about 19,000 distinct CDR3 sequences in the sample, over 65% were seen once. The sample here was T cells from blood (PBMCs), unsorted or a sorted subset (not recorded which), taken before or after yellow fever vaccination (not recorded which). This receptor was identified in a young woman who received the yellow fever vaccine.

CDR3 nucleotides: TGCGCCAGCAGCCACCGCCGGGGACCCTGGTTCCGGCGAACCAGATACGAGCAGTACTTC. Protein: CASSHRRGPWFRRTRYEQYF. The genes are TRBV5-1 and TRBJ2-7, with D possibly being TRBD1 or TRBD2 (5 bases each). The CDR3 runs to 20 residues. Germline CDR1 is SGHRS and CDR2 is YFSETQ. V was clipped by 4 bases and J by 4 bases, with 33 bases between them.